The rows below give T cell receptor beta chains drawn from one sample of a study of blood T cell repertoires in COVID-19. Sequencing was performed with immunoSEQ multiplex PCR; in TCRdb, only in-frame clones are kept and a portion is missing. This table has 80,000 to 100,000 clones, roughly 86% appearing once. Material for sequencing was peripheral blood. The receptors were gathered from a woman aged 55-75 years in a cohort sampled during active or convalescent COVID-19. Both conserved end residues are part of each CDR3. A D gene is named only where the DNA matches it firmly. The listing skips clone size in some rows; elsewhere it reads once, few, many or a size class.

v_call	j_call	d_call	clone_size	cdr3_aa	cdr3_nt
TRBV7-2	TRBJ2-7	TRBD1	NA	CASSFAGQGYEQYF	TGTGCCAGCAGCTTCGCGGGACAGGGCTACGAGCAGTACTTC
TRBV5-1	TRBJ2-7	TRBD2	NA	CASSLSLQEGGYDEQYF	TGCGCCAGCAGCTTATCGCTCCAGGAGGGAGGGTATGACGAGCAGTACTTC
TRBV3-1/TRBV3-2	TRBJ2-1	NA	NA	CASSQGVGSSNEQFF	TGTGCCAGCAGCCAAGGAGTTGGGAGCAGCAATGAGCAGTTCTTC
TRBV21-1	TRBJ1-4	NA	NA	CASSLRNRRGDEKLFF	TGTGCCAGCAGCCTACGTAACAGGCGGGGTGACGAAAAACTGTTTTTT
TRBV7-3	TRBJ1-1	TRBD1	few	CASSSGQRDTEAFF	TGTGCCAGCAGCTCGGGACAGAGGGACACTGAAGCTTTCTTT
TRBV5-6	TRBJ1-5	NA	NA	CASSWGGGNQPQHF	TGTGCCAGCTCCTGGGGGGGAGGCAATCAGCCCCAGCATTTT
TRBV11-2	TRBJ1-1	NA	few	CASSLGGGKVTF	TGTGCCAGCAGCTTAGGGGGGGGGAAAGTTACCTTT
TRBV21-1	TRBJ2-1	NA	NA	CASSKGTSGDHSEQFF	TGTGCCAGCAGCAAAGGAACTAGCGGTGATCATTCTGAGCAGTTCTTC
TRBV19	TRBJ1-1	TRBD1	NA	CASSTIDRVGAEAFF	TGTGCCAGTAGTACAATCGACAGGGTAGGGGCTGAAGCTTTCTTT
TRBV10-3	TRBJ1-4	NA	NA	CAIRSGVEEKLFF	TGTGCCATCAGATCAGGGGTCGAGGAAAAACTGTTTTTT
TRBV13	TRBJ1-6	NA	NA	CASSLVGVYNSPLHF	TGTGCCAGCAGCTTAGTAGGAGTCTATAATTCACCCCTCCACTTT
TRBV2	TRBJ2-1	TRBD2	NA	CASGVLTSGLYNEQFF	TGTGCCAGCGGAGTATTGACTAGCGGGCTCTACAATGAGCAGTTCTTC
TRBV5-4	TRBJ1-2	NA	NA	CASYREGGYGYTF	TGTGCCAGCTACAGGGAGGGGGGCTATGGCTACACCTTC
TRBV6-5	TRBJ1-1	NA	NA	CASSYSRRRNTEAFF	TGTGCCAGCAGTTACTCGAGGCGGAGGAACACTGAAGCTTTCTTT
TRBV5-1	TRBJ1-2	TRBD1	once	CASSLSGQVAHYGYTF	TGCGCCAGCAGCCTATCCGGACAGGTGGCCCACTATGGCTACACCTTC
TRBV20-1	TRBJ1-1	NA	NA	CSATPYTEAFF	TGCAGTGCTACCCCCTACACTGAAGCTTTCTTT
TRBV5-4	TRBJ2-3	TRBD2	once	CASSAGSSSGIVADTQYF	TGTGCCAGCAGCGCCGGGAGTTCTAGCGGGATAGTTGCAGATACGCAGTATTTT
TRBV6-5	TRBJ1-2	TRBD1	NA	CASSYSGRGEYGYTF	TGTGCCAGCAGTTACTCGGGCAGGGGGGAGTATGGCTACACCTTC
TRBV5-6	TRBJ1-2	NA	NA	CASSLALAGVDGYTF	TGTGCCAGCAGCTTGGCCCTCGCCGGGGTAGATGGCTACACCTTC
TRBV5-1	TRBJ1-1	NA	few	CASSPGGTLNTEAFF	TGCGCCAGCAGCCCCGGGGGGACCCTGAACACTGAAGCTTTCTTT
TRBV20-1	TRBJ1-1	NA	NA	CSASPGQLQAFF	TGCAGTGCAAGTCCAGGGCAGCTACAAGCTTTCTTT
TRBV6-1	TRBJ2-3	NA	NA	CASSEGLADTQYF	TGTGCCAGCAGTGAAGGCCTAGCGGATACGCAGTATTTT
TRBV11-2	TRBJ1-1	TRBD1	NA	CASSGGQGGVTEAFF	TGTGCCAGCAGCGGAGGACAGGGAGGGGTCACTGAAGCTTTCTTT
TRBV7-3	TRBJ2-1	NA	NA	CASSLTGDWGPMNEQFF	TGTGCCAGCAGCTTAACGGGTGACTGGGGGCCTATGAATGAGCAGTTCTTC
TRBV18	TRBJ1-5	NA	NA	CASSPMERDGQPQHF	TGTGCCAGCTCGCCAATGGAGAGGGATGGCCAGCCCCAGCATTTT
TRBV28	TRBJ2-7	NA	NA	CASISLPLGEQYF	TGTGCCAGCATCTCTCTACCTCTAGGCGAGCAGTACTTC
TRBV19	TRBJ1-4	NA	NA	CASSPGLATNEKLFF	TGTGCCAGTAGTCCCGGACTTGCAACTAATGAAAAACTGTTTTTT
TRBV1	TRBJ2-1	NA	NA	CTSSRSGSYYNEQFF	TGCACCAGCAGCCGAAGCGGGAGTTATTACAATGAGCAGTTCTTC
TRBV21-1	TRBJ1-2	NA	NA	CASSTRDRVWYGYTF	TGTGCCAGCAGCACCCGGGACAGGGTGTGGTATGGCTACACCTTC
TRBV6-6	TRBJ2-5	TRBD1	NA	CASRKTGGLKETQYF	TGTGCCAGCAGAAAAACAGGGGGACTTAAAGAGACCCAGTACTTC
TRBV15	TRBJ2-1	NA	NA	CATSKQSYNEQFF	TGTGCCACCAGCAAACAGTCCTACAATGAGCAGTTCTTC
TRBV19	TRBJ1-6	NA	NA	CASSSTQGFSSYNSPLHF	TGTGCCAGTAGTTCTACACAGGGATTTAGCTCCTATAATTCACCCCTCCACTTT
TRBV6-2/TRBV6-3	TRBJ2-3	NA	NA	CASSLPDGVTDTQYF	TGTGCCAGCAGCCTTCCCGACGGAGTCACAGATACGCAGTATTTT
TRBV3-1/TRBV3-2	TRBJ2-1	TRBD1	NA	CASSQDTGANEQFF	TGTGCCAGCAGCCAAGATACAGGGGCCAATGAGCAGTTCTTC
TRBV2	TRBJ2-5	TRBD2	NA	CASTPPGGLLETQYF	TGTGCCAGCACCCCTCCGGGGGGGCTCCTGGAGACCCAGTACTTC
TRBV4-1	TRBJ2-3	TRBD2	NA	CASSPRGGAPDTQYF	TGCGCCAGCAGCCCTCGGGGGGGCGCCCCAGATACGCAGTATTTT
TRBV28	TRBJ2-7	NA	NA	CASSTISQSSYEQYF	TGTGCCAGCAGTACGATTAGCCAGAGCTCCTACGAGCAGTACTTC
TRBV28	TRBJ2-7	TRBD2	NA	CASSSPKAGGRTYEQYF	TGTGCCAGCAGTTCCCCCAAAGCGGGAGGTCGGACCTACGAGCAGTACTTC
TRBV7-9	TRBJ2-7	TRBD1	NA	CASMGQRGTDSYEQYF	TGTGCCAGCATGGGTCAAAGGGGGACAGACTCCTACGAGCAGTACTTC
TRBV6-1	TRBJ2-3	NA	NA	CASSEWGDTQYF	TGTGCCAGCAGTGAATGGGGCGATACGCAGTATTTT
TRBV7-8	TRBJ2-7	NA	few	CASSLIVRGYEQYF	TGTGCCAGCAGCTTAATCGTCCGCGGCTACGAGCAGTACTTC
TRBV3-1/TRBV3-2	TRBJ1-5	NA	NA	CASSQSQGGQPQHF	TGTGCCAGCAGCCAAAGCCAGGGAGGTCAGCCCCAGCATTTT